Following are 25 T cell receptor beta chains from one sample sequenced in a study of blood T cell repertoires in COVID-19 (dated by TCRdb to the early 2020s). Library method: the immunoSEQ multiplex PCR assay. This immuneACCESS table, as held by TCRdb, lists in-frame sequences with V and J called but not all clones. Of the missing ones, under half trace to an unresolved V gene in checked studies; the others have no known cause. Within this sample are 150,000 to 200,000 clones, with roughly 77% of them counted one time only. About 17% of the sample goes to the ten largest clones. Sequencing was performed on PBMCs or T cells enriched from blood (not recorded which). Every receptor here comes from a woman between 45 and 60 years old with acute COVID-19.

The chain employs TRBV6-5 and TRBJ1-1, with D unresolved. Germline assignment: CDR1 MNHEY and CDR2 SVGAGI. The CDR3 has 11 amino acids. With 4 bases removed from V and 10 bases from J, the gap between germline ends came to 10 bases. The CDR3 region has the DNA TGTGCCAGCAGTTTAGGAGAGTTAGCTTTCTTT. It translates to CASSLGELAFF.

This chain joins TRBV28 and TRBJ1-4, with TRBD1 identical over 11 bases. The V segment lost 5 bases and the J segment 6 bases; nucleotides outside the gene matches: 5. The CDR3 has 15 amino acids. Germline values: CDR1 MDHEN, CDR2 SYDVKM. CDR3 nucleotides: TGTGCCAGCAGTCCCCTGGGACAGGGGGATGAAAAACTGTTTTTT. Residues: CASSPLGQGDEKLFF.

The J gene is TRBJ2-5, the V gene TRBV5-1; the match to TRBD1 covers 8 bases. Trimming took 0 bases from V and 5 from J; bases not matched to a gene: 9. Per the germline V gene, CDR1 is SGHRS and CDR2 is YFSETQ. CDR3 length equals 16 residues. In nucleotides, the CDR3 is TGCGCCAGCAGCTTGGGGGCCGGGACAGGTGGCGAGACCCAGTACTTC. Residues: CASSLGAGTGGETQYF.

This clone came up many times. Other nucleotide sequences from this sample produce the same CDR3. The chain links TRBV6-4 to TRBJ2-1; D call uncertain. CDR1 and CDR2 (germline): MRHNA, SNTAGT. Trimming took off 4 bases at V and 3 bases at J, with 10 bases between the two ends. The CDR3 length is 14 residues. Here the CDR3 DNA reads TGTGCCAGCAGTGTTAACCTAGTCTACAATGAGCAGTTCTTC. It yields the protein CASSVNLVYNEQFF.

The rearrangement links TRBV27 to TRBJ1-2, with no clear D. This CDR3 comprises 15 residues. The V gene's germline CDR1 is MNHEY and CDR2 SMNVEV (reference sequence). V was cut by 3 bases and J by 0 bases, with 11 bases left in between. The CDR3 loop reads CASSFARRANYGYTF. CDR3 in DNA: TGTGCCAGCAGTTTTGCCAGACGGGCTAACTATGGCTACACCTTC.

This chain uses TRBV7-7 with TRBJ2-1; D remains unclear. CDR1 is SSHAT and CDR2 is FNYEAQ in the germline V gene (reference sequence). The CDR3 runs to 13 residues. V lost 5 bases to trimming and J lost 5 bases, with 10 bases between them. The CDR3 is CASSLSINNEQFF. CDR3 coding DNA: TGTGCCAGCAGCCTTTCTATTAACAATGAGCAGTTCTTC.

V is TRBV7-2 and J is TRBJ1-5; a weak D match, TRBD1 (5 bases). The CDR3 covers 13 residues. With 3 bases removed from V and 7 bases from J, the gap between germline ends came to 10 bases. In germline, CDR1 is SGHTA, CDR2 FQGNSA. The chain's CDR3 is CASSLGGWQPQHF. The CDR3, as DNA: TGTGCCAGCAGCTTGGGGGGTTGGCAGCCCCAGCATTTT.

This clone has only a few counts. V usage is TRBV10-2 and J usage is TRBJ1-1; D unclear. The ends were cut back, 2 bases at V and 5 bases at J, with 9 bases in the middle. The CDR3 runs to 13 residues. CDR1 and CDR2 from the germline V gene are WSHSY and SAAADI. The CDR3 loop is CASSEDGPTEAFF. CDR3 bases: TGCGCCAGCAGTGAGGATGGCCCGACTGAAGCTTTCTTT.

This clone has a single count. The DNA for the CDR3 is TGTGCCTGGAGTTGGGGGGGAGGTGGCTACACCTTC. Protein product: CAWSWGGGGYTF. The chain carries TRBV30 and TRBJ1-2; weak D call: TRBD1 (5 bases). V dropped 2 bases and J dropped 7 bases, with 11 bases sitting between them. The CDR3 covers 12 residues. Germline V gene sequence: CDR1 GTSNPN, CDR2 SVGIG (reference sequence).

This clone showed up just a few times. This sequence joins TRBV6-5 and TRBJ1-6; TRBD1 is a possible D gene (6 bases). The V and J ends lost 5 bases and 7 bases respectively, with 9 bases between them. The CDR3 is 13 residues long. Germline CDR1 is MNHEY and CDR2 is SVGAGI. In DNA form, the CDR3 reads TGTGCCAGCAGTCGACAGGAAAATTCACCCCTCCACTTT. Amino acids: CASSRQENSPLHF.

The gene calls are TRBV6-5 and TRBJ1-6; TRBD1 matches at 9 bases. The V and J ends lost 5 bases and 10 bases, in that order; junction bases with no gene match: 6. Germline CDR1 is MNHEY and CDR2 is SVGAGI. This CDR3 is 14 amino acids long. CDR3 region: CASSLGQGGSPLHF. The CDR3, as DNA: TGTGCCAGCAGTCTGGGACAGGGTGGCTCACCCCTCCACTTT.

The chain uses TRBV7-3 and TRBJ1-2; the D gene is possibly TRBD1 (5 bases). The CDR3 loop spans 15 amino acids. Trimming shortened V by 1 base and J by 6 bases, and 15 bases separated the two germline ends. Germline loops: CDR1 SGHTA, CDR2 FQGTGA. The CDR3 bases are TGTGCCAGCAGCTTAAACGGGGGAATAGGCGATGGCTACACCTTC. The encoded protein is CASSLNGGIGDGYTF.

The chain carries TRBV3-1 (or the pseudogene TRBV3-2) and TRBJ1-1; 11 bases align to TRBD1. V lost 1 base, J lost 0 bases, and 1 base stayed unmatched. The CDR3 contains 16 residues. Germline lookup yields CDR1 LGHDT and CDR2 YNNKEL (reference sequence). The CDR3 nucleotides read TGTGCCAGCAGCCAAGGGACAGGGGGCGTGAACACTGAAGCTTTCTTT. Its translation: CASSQGTGGVNTEAFF.

This chain joins TRBV30 and TRBJ1-2; perhaps TRBD1 as D (6 bases). The CDR3 extends over 14 amino acids. V was clipped by 0 bases and J by 8 bases, with 16 bases between them. CDR1 and CDR2 from the germline V gene are GTSNPN and SVGIG (reference sequence). The CDR3 spells CAWSVRGQGLGYTF. CDR3 bases: TGTGCCTGGAGTGTACGAGGGCAGGGGCTAGGCTACACCTTC.

V usage is TRBV9 and J usage is TRBJ2-1; 11 nucleotides agree with TRBD2. The CDR3 is 18 residues long. After removal of 0 bases from V and 8 bases from J, the junction contained 13 bases not matched to a gene. CDR1 is SGDLS and CDR2 is YYNGEE in the germline V gene. CDR3 sequence: CASSVGEGRLAGFDEQFF. For the CDR3, the DNA is TGTGCCAGCAGCGTAGGGGAGGGGAGACTAGCGGGGTTCGATGAGCAGTTCTTC.

This chain links TRBV3-1 (or the pseudogene TRBV3-2) with TRBJ1-4, with 11 bases lining up with TRBD1. The CDR3 length is 16 residues. The germline CDR1 and CDR2 sequences are LGHDT and YNNKEL (reference sequence). V was pared by 2 bases and J by 8 bases, with 7 bases of the junction left unmatched. CDR3 in DNA: TGTGCCAGCAGCCAACCCGGACAGGGGGCGAGGGAAAAACTGTTTTTT. This translates into CASSQPGQGAREKLFF.

This chain uses TRBV12-3 or TRBV12-4 with TRBJ1-5; D is ambiguous. This CDR3 spans 11 amino acids. V lost 8 bases, J lost 2 bases, and 4 bases lay in between. CDR3 coding DNA: TGTGCCAGCGGAGGCAATCAGCCCCAGCATTTT. Translating gives CASGGNQPQHF.

This clone was observed a few times. The J gene is TRBJ1-2, the V gene TRBV28; maybe TRBD1 (5 bases). Germline values: CDR1 MDHEN, CDR2 SYDVKM. The CDR3 is 15 amino acids. Trimming cost V 2 bases and J 4 bases, with 14 bases left between them. The CDR3 sequence: CASSLDRAGLYGYTF. The CDR3, as DNA: TGTGCCAGCAGTTTAGATCGAGCAGGGCTCTATGGCTACACCTTC.

This clone came up once. This chain connects TRBV11-2 to TRBJ1-1; no clear D gene. Germline assignment: CDR1 SGHAT and CDR2 FQNNGV. CDR3 size: 14 residues. V was cut by 1 base and J by 8 bases, with 14 bases left in between. The CDR3 is CASSLGQYVVEAFF. The CDR3 DNA is TGTGCCAGCAGCTTAGGTCAGTATGTGGTCGAAGCTTTCTTT.

The chain is built from TRBV7-2 and TRBJ2-2; 11 bases agree with TRBD1. From germline, CDR1 is SGHTA and CDR2 FQGNSA. The CDR3 sequence is 15 residues long. The V segment lost 3 bases and the J segment 7 bases; nucleotides outside the gene matches: 4. CDR3 in amino acids: CASSLGQGVDGELFF. As DNA, the CDR3 is TGTGCCAGCAGCTTGGGACAGGGGGTAGACGGGGAGCTGTTTTTT.

The chain joins TRBV5-5 to TRBJ1-2; D is ambiguous. Trimming removed 4 bases at V and 2 bases at J, with 15 bases between. Germline CDR1 reads SGHKS; CDR2 reads YYEKEE (reference sequence). The CDR3 is 15 amino acids. The CDR3, as DNA: TGTGCCAGCAGCCCCATTAGCCCGGAGAACTATGGCTACACCTTC. Translation: CASSPISPENYGYTF.

The table lists this clone with a count of one. The chain carries TRBV19 and TRBJ1-2, with D possibly matching TRBD1 (6 bases). This CDR3 has 15 residues. Between the trimmed V and J ends, which lost 5 bases and 2 bases, there was a span of 15 bases. The germline V gene encodes CDR1 LNHDA and CDR2 SQIVND (reference sequence). This CDR3 reads CASSPRRQGNYGYTF. The CDR3 DNA follows: TGTGCCAGTAGTCCTAGACGGCAGGGGAACTATGGCTACACCTTC.

The V call is TRBV6-5, the J call TRBJ2-1; 9 bases agree with TRBD2. Germline V lookup: CDR1 MNHEY, CDR2 SVGAGI. The CDR3 totals 11 residues. The junction had 1 base not matched to a gene; V was cut back by 6 bases and J by 10 bases. Written as DNA, the CDR3 is TGTGCCAGCAGGGCGGGGGGGGAGCAGTTCTTC. This gives the protein CASRAGGEQFF.

The genes are TRBV6-5 and TRBJ1-6; D might be TRBD1 (6 bases). The CDR3 extends over 15 amino acids. From germline, CDR1 is MNHEY and CDR2 SVGAGI. Trimming removed 5 bases from V and 12 bases from J, with 20 bases in between. The CDR3: CASSIGGRALQPLHF. DNA of the CDR3: TGTGCCAGCAGTATAGGGGGAAGGGCCTTGCAACCCCTCCACTTT.

This clone was seen just once. This chain links TRBV9 with TRBJ2-1, with 8 bases that match TRBD1. The CDR3 contains 19 residues. Per the germline V gene, CDR1 is SGDLS and CDR2 is YYNGEE. V was pared by 0 bases and J by 3 bases, with 14 bases of the junction left unmatched. In DNA, the CDR3 is TGTGCCAGCAGCGTAGAGAGGGGCCAATGGACAGGGAGCTACAATGAGCAGTTCTTC. Translation: CASSVERGQWTGSYNEQFF.